Given below is one T cell receptor (beta chain) in context. V dropped 0 bases and J dropped 6; count of bases not matched to a gene: 11. This CDR3 has 17 residues. CDR1 is SGHAT and CDR2 is FQNNGV in the germline V gene. This sample is drawn from a study of blood T cell repertoires in COVID-19. On the study more broadly: COVID-19 samples collected from the United States, Italy and Spain covered acute and convalescent phases.

The authors' processing: Reference gene primer amplification in the assay estimated nucleated cell counts. Assay: immunoSEQ multiplex PCR; the TCRdb copy retains only in-frame clones and omits some. That table supplies the V and J calls and clone size; D and trimming were determined from the DNA. The table includes some 88,000 clones, around 93% detected once. The receptor's source is a human donor with active COVID-19. The donor label of this sample is uncertain. V and J are TRBV11-2 and TRBJ2-1, with TRBD2 matching over 7 bases. Sample: peripheral blood. CDR3 in DNA: TGTGCCAGCAGCTTAGACCAGCGGGGCACATCTATCAATGAGCAGTTCTTC. Translating gives CASSLDQRGTSINEQFF. Full variable domain (missing parts from reference TRBV11-2 and TRBJ2-1): EAGVAQSPRYKIIEKRQSVAFWCNPISGHATLYWYQQILGQGPKLLIQFQNNGVVDDSQLPKDRFSAERLKGVDSTLKIQPAKLEDSAVYLCASSLDQRGTSINEQFFGPGTRLTVL.